This T cell receptor beta chain was identified in a study of T cell responses to AZD1222 COVID-19 vaccine. Study-level points and caveats: Spike-spanning, vaccine-associated CD4 TCRs were dominant at 160-218 and 743-854.

Clones were sequenced by immunoSEQ multiplex PCR, and TCRdb holds only the in-frame ones, with some missing. The profile shows 150,000 to 200,000 clones, 85% to 95% of them singletons. The CDR3 contains 13 residues. The V gene lost 7 bases and the J gene lost 0 bases, with 8 bases spanning the gap. Germline CDR1 LNHDA, CDR2 SQIVND (reference sequence). Details on this clone: The antigen is undetermined.

This specimen was peripheral blood, taken on day 0 of AZD1222 vaccination. V usage is TRBV19 and J usage is TRBJ2-3; perhaps D is TRBD1 or TRBD2 (5 bases each). This receptor was taken from an adult in good health. CDR3 sequence: CASKRGSTDTQYF. The CDR3 nucleotides read TGTGCCAGTAAGAGGGGCAGCACAGATACGCAGTATTTT. Full variable domain (remainder filled in from reference TRBV19 and TRBJ2-3): DGGITQSPKYLFRKEGQNVTLSCEQNLNHDAMYWYRQDPGQGLRLIYYSQIVNDFQKGDIAEGYSVSREKKESFPLTVTSAQKNPTAFYLCASKRGSTDTQYFGPGTRLTVL.